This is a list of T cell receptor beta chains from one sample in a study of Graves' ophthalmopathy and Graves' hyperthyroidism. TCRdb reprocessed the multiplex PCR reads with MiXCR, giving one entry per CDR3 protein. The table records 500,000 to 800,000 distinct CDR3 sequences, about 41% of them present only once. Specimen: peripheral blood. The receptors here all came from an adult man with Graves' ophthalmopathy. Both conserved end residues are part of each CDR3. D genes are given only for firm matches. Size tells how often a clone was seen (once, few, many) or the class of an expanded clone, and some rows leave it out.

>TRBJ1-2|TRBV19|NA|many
TGTGCCACTACTCTGCCCAGTAACTATGGCTACACCTTC
CATTLPSNYGYTF
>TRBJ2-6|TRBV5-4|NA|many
TGTGCCAGCAGCTCCGGGACATCCTTGCCTCCTGGGGCCAACGTCCTGACTTTC
CASSSGTSLPPGANVLTF
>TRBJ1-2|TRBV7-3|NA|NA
TGTGCCAGCAGCCCCGGGCTAGCGGGAGGATACACCTTC
CASSPGLAGGYTF
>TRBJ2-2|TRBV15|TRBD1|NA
TGTGCCACCAGCAGCACGTGGGACAGGGGGACCGGGGAGCTGTTTTTT
CATSSTWDRGTGELFF
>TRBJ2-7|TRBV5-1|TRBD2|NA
TGCGCCAGTGTCCCCGGGGTGCGGGAGGACGCCTACGAGCAGTACTTC
CASVPGVREDAYEQYF
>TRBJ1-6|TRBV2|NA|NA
TGTGCCAGCTCGGGTCGGGTTAATTCACCCCTCCACTTT
CASSGRVNSPLHF
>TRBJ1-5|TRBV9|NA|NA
TGTGCCAGCAGCCCTCCCGTGGGTCCGAATCAGCCCCAGCATTTT
CASSPPVGPNQPQHF
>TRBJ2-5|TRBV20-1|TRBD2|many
TGCAGTGCTCAAAGACTAGCGGGGTCCAAAGAGACCCAGTACTTC
CSAQRLAGSKETQYF
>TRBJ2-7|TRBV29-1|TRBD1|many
TGCAGCATCCCGGGACAGGACTTTTACGAGCAGTACTTC
CSIPGQDFYEQYF
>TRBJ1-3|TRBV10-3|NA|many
TGTGCCATCAGACCCAGGGGTTCTGGAAACACCATATATTTT
CAIRPRGSGNTIYF
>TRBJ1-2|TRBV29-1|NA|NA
TGCAGCGTCGCAGAGACTAATAACTATGGCTACACCTTC
CSVAETNNYGYTF
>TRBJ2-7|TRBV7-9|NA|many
TGTGCCAGCAGCTTACCCTTCGGCGAGCAGTACTTC
CASSLPFGEQYF
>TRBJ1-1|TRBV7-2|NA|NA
TGTGCCAGCAGCTTAGAAGGGGTAACGGCCTCTGAAGCTTTCTTT
CASSLEGVTASEAFF
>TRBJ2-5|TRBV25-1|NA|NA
TGTGCCAGCACCGGAAAGCAGGGGATACAAGAGACCCAGTACTTC
CASTGKQGIQETQYF
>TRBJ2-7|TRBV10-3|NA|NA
TGTGCCATCAGTGAGTCGTGGGGTGCGACCGGGGAGCTGTACTTC
CAISESWGATGELYF
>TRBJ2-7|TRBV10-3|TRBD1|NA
TGTGCCATCAGTAACACCGGGACAGGGGGAGGCGAGCAGTACTTC
CAISNTGTGGGEQYF
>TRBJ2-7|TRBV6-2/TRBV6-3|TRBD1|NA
TGTGCCAGCAGTCAGGGACAGACTCTCGAGCAGTACTTC
CASSQGQTLEQYF
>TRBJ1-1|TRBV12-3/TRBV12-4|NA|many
TGTGCCAGCGCCACCTGGGTGGAAAACACTGAAGCTTTCTTT
CASATWVENTEAFF
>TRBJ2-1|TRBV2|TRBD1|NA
TGTGCCAGCCTCCGGGACAGTTACAATGAGCAGTTCTTC
CASLRDSYNEQFF
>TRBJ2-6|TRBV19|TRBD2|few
TGTGCCAGTAGTATAGTAGGCCTAGCGGACTCTGGGGCCAACGTCCTGACTTTC
CASSIVGLADSGANVLTF
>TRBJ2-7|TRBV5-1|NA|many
TGCGCCAGCAGCTTGCCTAGCGAGGGCTACCCCTACGAGCAGTACTTC
CASSLPSEGYPYEQYF
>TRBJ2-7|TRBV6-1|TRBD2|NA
TGTGCCAGCAGTGATCGGACTAGCGGGAGTAGCGAGCAGTACTTC
CASSDRTSGSSEQYF
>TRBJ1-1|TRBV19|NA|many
TGTGCCAGTAGTGATAGACAGAGAGGGACTGAAGCTTTCTTT
CASSDRQRGTEAFF
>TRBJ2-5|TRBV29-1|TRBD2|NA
TGCAGCGTTGTCGCGGGACTAAGAGAGACCCAGTACTTC
CSVVAGLRETQYF
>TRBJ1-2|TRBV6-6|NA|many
TGTGCCAGCAGTCGGGCCATCTATGGCTACACCTTC
CASSRAIYGYTF
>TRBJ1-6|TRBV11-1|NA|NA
TGTGCCAGCTCACCACACCGCGAGGAGGGCCAATTTTTACCCCTCCACTTT
CASSPHREEGQFLPLHF
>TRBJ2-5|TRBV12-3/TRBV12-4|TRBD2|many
TGTGCCAGCAGTCTGCGGGAGGGAGTTGAGACCCAGTACTTC
CASSLREGVETQYF
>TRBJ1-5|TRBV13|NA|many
TGTGCCAGCAGCTTTTCAGGGGCGCGAGGCATCAGCGGGGCCGGCCAGCCCCAGCATTTT
CASSFSGARGISGAGQPQHF
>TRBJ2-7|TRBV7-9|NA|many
TGTGCCAGCAGCCGACAAATAGGAGGCAAGGACGAGCAGTACTTC
CASSRQIGGKDEQYF
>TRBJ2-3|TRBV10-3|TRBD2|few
TGTGCCATCAGTGTGGGAACTAGCGGACACACAGATACGCAGTATTTT
CAISVGTSGHTDTQYF
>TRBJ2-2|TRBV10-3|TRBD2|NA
TGTGCCATCAGGGGACTAGCGGGACAGGGGAACACCGGGGAGCTGTTTTTT
CAIRGLAGQGNTGELFF
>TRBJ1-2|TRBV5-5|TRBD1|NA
TGTGCCAGCACCCGGGATCAGGGGGCCAGTAACTATGACTACACCTTC
CASTRDQGASNYDYTF
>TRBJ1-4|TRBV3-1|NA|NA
TGTGCCAGCAGCCAAGCTGGTAGGGAAAAACTGTTTTTT
CASSQAGREKLFF
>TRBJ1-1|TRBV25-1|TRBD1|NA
TGTGCCAGCAGTGCTCGGACAGGGTTAGCTTTCTTT
CASSARTGLAFF
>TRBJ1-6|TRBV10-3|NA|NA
TGTGCCAGCAGTGAATTTAACAGGAATAATTCGCCCCTCCACTTT
CASSEFNRNNSPLHF
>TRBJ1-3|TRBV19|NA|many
TGTGCCACCGGGAGTTGGGACTCTGGAAACACCATATATTTT
CATGSWDSGNTIYF